Listed below are T cell receptor beta chains from one sample, sequenced in a study of blood T cell repertoires in COVID-19. Repertoires were generated with immunoSEQ multiplex PCR, while TCRdb's copy carries only in-frame clones and drops some. The table has 180,000 or so clones, 70% to 80% seen once. Sequencing was carried out using peripheral blood. The receptors stem from a woman between 50 and 59 years old with active or convalescent COVID-19. Both conserved end residues are part of each CDR3. Fields, in order: clone size, D gene, V gene, J gene, CDR3 protein, CDR3 DNA. A D gene is named only where the DNA matches it firmly. Not every row has a clone size; where given, it reads once, few, many or a size class.

clone size: .; D gene: TRBD1; V gene: TRBV6-5; J gene: TRBJ2-3; CDR3 protein: CASRLRGRSTDTQYF; CDR3 DNA: TGTGCCAGCAGATTAAGGGGGCGCAGCACAGATACGCAGTATTTT
clone size: .; D gene: TRBD2; V gene: TRBV30; J gene: TRBJ2-1; CDR3 protein: CALQRGGYNEQFF; CDR3 DNA: TGTGCCTTACAGCGGGGGGGGTACAATGAGCAGTTCTTC
clone size: few; D gene: .; V gene: TRBV7-9; J gene: TRBJ1-2; CDR3 protein: CASSLEGATLGYTF; CDR3 DNA: TGTGCCAGCAGCTTAGAAGGGGCCACCTTAGGCTACACCTTC
clone size: .; D gene: .; V gene: TRBV11-2; J gene: TRBJ2-7; CDR3 protein: CASSFGGLNYEQYF; CDR3 DNA: TGTGCCAGCAGCTTCGGGGGGCTCAACTACGAGCAGTACTTC
clone size: once; D gene: .; V gene: TRBV30; J gene: TRBJ1-4; CDR3 protein: CAWSVGGYSKNEKLFF; CDR3 DNA: TGTGCCTGGAGTGTAGGGGGATACTCAAAGAATGAAAAACTGTTTTTT
clone size: few; D gene: TRBD1; V gene: TRBV20-1; J gene: TRBJ2-7; CDR3 protein: CSASPPTGTESSYEQYF; CDR3 DNA: TGCAGTGCTAGTCCCCCCACCGGGACAGAGAGCTCCTACGAGCAGTACTTC
clone size: .; D gene: TRBD1; V gene: TRBV7-2; J gene: TRBJ1-3; CDR3 protein: CASSRGTGRNTIYF; CDR3 DNA: TGTGCCAGCAGCCGGGGGACAGGGCGAAACACCATATATTTT
clone size: .; D gene: TRBD1; V gene: TRBV5-6; J gene: TRBJ1-3; CDR3 protein: CASSWGQGFNTIYF; CDR3 DNA: TGTGCCAGCAGCTGGGGACAGGGCTTCAACACCATATATTTT
clone size: once; D gene: TRBD2; V gene: TRBV28; J gene: TRBJ2-4; CDR3 protein: CASRLAGATLNIQYF; CDR3 DNA: TGTGCCAGCAGGCTAGCGGGAGCGACTCTTAACATTCAGTACTTC
clone size: .; D gene: TRBD2; V gene: TRBV5-1; J gene: TRBJ2-1; CDR3 protein: CASSLTAGGNEQFF; CDR3 DNA: TGCGCCAGCAGCTTGACCGCGGGAGGAAATGAGCAGTTCTTC
clone size: once; D gene: .; V gene: TRBV7-9; J gene: TRBJ2-2; CDR3 protein: CASSWVPGLTTGELFF; CDR3 DNA: TGTGCCAGCAGCTGGGTTCCGGGACTCACTACCGGGGAGCTGTTTTTT
clone size: .; D gene: .; V gene: TRBV6-7; J gene: TRBJ1-5; CDR3 protein: CASSYSSTRYSNQPQHF; CDR3 DNA: TGTGCCAGCAGTTACTCGAGCACGCGGTATAGCAATCAGCCCCAGCATTTT
clone size: few; D gene: .; V gene: TRBV12-3/TRBV12-4; J gene: TRBJ1-1; CDR3 protein: CASSLHRRTEAFF; CDR3 DNA: TGTGCCAGCAGTTTGCACAGAAGGACTGAAGCTTTCTTT
clone size: .; D gene: .; V gene: TRBV6-5; J gene: TRBJ2-7; CDR3 protein: CASSYGRARSYEQYF; CDR3 DNA: TGTGCCAGCAGTTACGGGCGGGCTCGCTCCTACGAGCAGTACTTC